Sequencing of this TCR beta chain was carried out in a study of spatial heterogeneity in lung cancer. On the study more broadly: Donors were roughly 72 untreated early-stage non-small cell lung cancer patients. Sequencing covered available follow-up PBMC samples collected a median of roughly 2 years after resection. Raw reads showed each unique TCR and UMI combination turning up more than ten times on average.

This clonotype was counted ten times or more. Single TCR cDNA molecules each had their own unique molecular identifier. Each CDR3 protein gets one entry after TCRdb re-called the 5' RACE reads with MiXCR. The sample carries 25,000 to 30,000 distinct CDR3 sequences, under 6.5% recorded once. Noted time point: blood at routine non-recurrence follow-up after resection. Material for sequencing was whole RNA from tumor, nontumor lung or frozen PBMC, left unsorted. Germline values: CDR1 SGHVS, CDR2 FNYEAQ. The V segment lost 4 bases and the J segment 7 bases; nucleotides outside the gene matches: 7. The CDR3 totals 15 residues.

The sample was PBMCs, taken at follow-up. The chain carries TRBV7-6 and TRBJ2-1, with 10 bases matching TRBD1. This TCR derives from a male donor with early-stage non-small cell lung cancer. The CDR3 sequence: CASSSRQGARNEQFF. CDR3 sequence (DNA): TGTGCCAGCAGCTCTAGACAGGGGGCGCGAAATGAGCAGTTCTTC. Using reference TRBV7-6 and TRBJ2-1 for the parts outside the CDR3, the full variable domain is GAGVSQSPRYKVTKRGQDVALRCDPISGHVSLYWYRQALGQGPEFLTYFNYEAQQDKSGLPNDRFSAERPEGSISTLTIQRTEQRDSAMYRCASSSRQGARNEQFFGPGTRLTVL.